This T cell receptor beta chain was captured in a study of blood T cell repertoires in COVID-19. Study background: Sources were T cells, B-cell-depleted T cells, or PBMCs; the material itself was cDNA or gDNA.

The CDR3 totals 13 residues. Germline-derived CDR1 and CDR2 are MDHEN and SYDVKM. J was trimmed by 4 bases and V by 6 bases; bases with no gene match: 2. The sample holds one count of this clone. In the original analysis: Amplification of reference gene primers provided the estimated nucleated cell counts. Only in-frame clones appear in the TCRdb table, and some are missing; sequencing was by immunoSEQ multiplex PCR. V and J calls and clone size follow that table, whereas D and trimming were derived from the DNA. The data hold some 210,000 clones, with approximately 86% observed a single time. This chain joins TRBV28 and TRBJ1-4; 7 bases agree with TRBD1. Sequenced input: PBMCs or T cells enriched from blood (not recorded which). The receptor comes from a man in his late teens or twenties with acute COVID-19. The CDR3 here is CASRGTDNEKLFF. CDR3 nucleotides: TGTGCCAGCAGGGGGACAGATAATGAAAAACTGTTTTTT.